Described below is a single T cell receptor beta chain sequence and its context. Generated by immunoSEQ multiplex PCR, the TCRdb table keeps only in-frame clones and is missing some. This sample has some 140,000 clones; just over 90% occur once, and the top ten carry approximately 2.1%. The source of the sample is a study of T cell responses to AZD1222 COVID-19 vaccine. V was clipped by 3 bases and J by 0 bases, with 8 bases between them. Germline V lookup: CDR1 GTSNPN, CDR2 SVGIG (reference sequence). The CDR3 contains 13 residues. Sequenced material: peripheral blood, taken on day 0 of AZD1222 vaccination. The gene calls are TRBV30 and TRBJ1-1; D call uncertain. The receptor was isolated from an adult in good health. The CDR3, as DNA: TGTGCCTGGAGGGGGTCGTTGAACACTGAAGCTTTCTTT. Translated: CAWRGSLNTEAFF.